This passage covers 21 T cell receptor beta chains from one sample sequenced in a study of T cells in Graves' hyperthyroidism and ophthalmopathy (dated by TCRdb to 2018 to 2020). The library relied on multiplex PCR. Sequencing used an Illumina HiSeq 2000. The TCR beta CDR3 regions were amplified from the RNA transcripts. The first round of RT-PCR for the TCR CDR3 was performed with the HTBI primer set and the Qiagen OneStep RT-PCR kit. The public reads were reanalyzed by TCRdb: fastp trimming at Q25, MiXCR alignment, in-frame beta chains only. Identical CDR3 proteins give one entry, which carries the most common genes and DNA. Across this sample there are roughly 400,000 distinct CDR3 sequences, with 25% seen only once. Together, the top ten hold around 70% of the sample. The sample was blood. The origin of the receptors is a man in his fifties with Graves' hyperthyroidism.

In this sample, this clonotype turned up a few times. The chain employs TRBV20-1 and TRBJ2-7; no clear D. Germline CDR1 DFQATT, CDR2 SNEGSKA (reference sequence). The CDR3 has 12 residues. Trimming removed 1 base from V and 7 bases from J, with 11 bases in between. Here the CDR3 DNA reads TGCAGTGCTAGAGCCCCCGCGAGTGAGCAGTACTTC. It specifies CSARAPASEQYF.

This clonotype was recorded at least ten times. The gene calls are TRBV3-1 and TRBJ2-3; 8 positions match TRBD2. Germline V CDR1 and CDR2: LGHDT, YNNKEL (reference sequence). Trimming cost V 6 bases and J 6 bases; bases outside gene matches: 20. This CDR3 contains 18 residues. CDR3 DNA: TGTGCCAGCAGAAAATCGGGGGTTTCTAGCGGGCGGCGGGATACGCAGTATTTT. It translates to CASRKSGVSSGRRDTQYF.

This clonotype was seen more than once but under ten times. The chain combines TRBV24-1 with TRBJ2-2, with a possible D match to TRBD1 (5 bases). Germline loops: CDR1 KGHDR, CDR2 SFDVKD. V was clipped by 8 bases and J by 2 bases, with 8 bases between them. CDR3 length: 13 residues. The CDR3 region is CATKTDNTGELFF. The DNA of the CDR3 is TGTGCCACCAAGACAGATAACACCGGGGAGCTGTTTTTT.

Notes on this clonotype: A read error is possible here, since a much larger clone lies one base away. V is TRBV18 and J is TRBJ2-7, with 9 bases identical to TRBD2. The V gene's germline CDR1 is KGHSH and CDR2 LQKENI. The CDR3 totals 14 residues. This chain's CDR3 is CASLPSGRFYEQYF. The CDR3 DNA reads as TGTGCCAGCTTACCAAGCGGGAGGTTCTACGAGCAGTACTTC.

This clonotype turned up a few times. The gene calls are TRBV9 and TRBJ1-2; D is possibly TRBD1 (5 bases). This CDR3 has 14 amino acids. Germline CDR1 SGDLS, CDR2 YYNGEE. V lost 4 bases and J lost 6, with 16 bases in between. The DNA for the CDR3 is TGTGCCAGCAGCCCAAGGGGCAGGGAGGATGGCTACACCTTC. This sequence encodes CASSPRGREDGYTF.

The table lists this clonotype with a few counts. The gene calls are TRBV10-3 and TRBJ1-1, with D unresolved. Germline-derived CDR1 and CDR2 are ENHRY and SYGVKD. This CDR3 spans 13 amino acids. Trimming left V 4 bases short and J 8 bases short, with 14 bases between. The DNA of the CDR3 is TGTGCCATCAGTGGAGGACGGGGTAAGGAAGCTTTCTTT. Amino acid sequence: CAISGGRGKEAFF.

J is TRBJ1-2 and V is TRBV19; perhaps TRBD1 as D (5 bases). V was trimmed by 7 bases and J by 3 bases, leaving 12 bases between them. The CDR3 sequence is 13 residues long. Germline V lookup: CDR1 LNHDA, CDR2 SQIVND (reference sequence). The CDR3 sequence is CASTKGWDYGYTF. DNA of the CDR3: TGTGCCAGTACCAAGGGGTGGGACTATGGCTACACCTTC.

The chain recombines TRBV12-5 with TRBJ2-1, with 12 nucleotides matching TRBD2. The CDR3 loop spans 16 amino acids. Per the germline V gene, CDR1 is LGHNT and CDR2 is FRNRAP. J gave up 9 bases and V 2 bases, and 8 bases lay outside the gene matches. The chain's CDR3 is CASGLPNLAGGFEQFF. CDR3 sequence (DNA): TGTGCTAGTGGTTTGCCAAACCTAGCGGGAGGGTTTGAGCAGTTCTTC.

In the case of this clonotype: Mismatch with germline at one junction end may stem from a read error. The chain carries TRBV11-2 and TRBJ2-2; 10 nucleotides agree with TRBD2. This CDR3 region has 17 residues. Germline CDR1 SGHAT, CDR2 FQNNGV. CDR3 region: CAGSRLKREGRVGELFF. The CDR3 DNA sequence: TGTGCCGGCAGCCGCCTAAAGCGGGAGGGCCGTGTCGGGGAGCTGTTTTTT.

With respect to this clonotype: This clone may be a read error of a much larger clone one base away. The chain is built from TRBV3-1 and TRBJ2-1; no definite D call. Trimming pared 4 bases from V and 1 base from J, leaving 14 bases between. Germline lookup yields CDR1 LGHDT and CDR2 YNNKEL (reference sequence). The CDR3 spans 16 residues. The DNA of the CDR3 is TGTGCCAGCAGCCGAGATATCAGCGAATCCTACAATGAGCAGTTCTTC. Amino acid sequence: CASSRDISESYNEQFF.

A few counts support this clonotype. V and J are TRBV24-1 and TRBJ2-1; 9 bases are shared with TRBD2. CDR3 length: 15 amino acids. Trimming cost V 4 bases and J 0 bases; bases outside gene matches: 0. Germline V CDR1 and CDR2: KGHDR, SFDVKD. The CDR3, as DNA: TGTGCCACCAGTGAGACTAGCGGCTCCTACAATGAGCAGTTCTTC. It codes for CATSETSGSYNEQFF.

This clonotype was observed a few times. This sequence joins TRBV7-8 and TRBJ1-1, with D hard to call. The V gene's germline CDR1 is SGHVS and CDR2 FQNEAQ. Trimming cost V 3 bases and J 6 bases, with 5 bases left between them. CDR3 length: 11 residues. In DNA form, the CDR3 reads TGTGCCAGCAGCTTGTCGGCTGAAGCTTTCTTT. Protein sequence: CASSLSAEAFF.

This clonotype occurred once. The chain has TRBV5-1 and TRBJ2-3; 7 bases align to TRBD1. Germline V gene lookup returns CDR1 SGHRS and CDR2 YFSETQ. The CDR3 has 15 amino acids. The trim removed 0 bases at V and 5 bases at J, leaving 6 bases unmatched. The CDR3 protein is CASSLAQGIGDTQYF. CDR3 coding DNA: TGCGCCAGCAGCTTGGCACAGGGGATAGGAGATACGCAGTATTTT. Drawing the rest from reference TRBV5-1 and TRBJ2-3, the complete variable domain is KAGVTQTPRYLIKTRGQQVTLSCSPISGHRSVSWYQQTPGQGLQFLFEYFSETQRNKGNFPGRFSGRQFSNSRSEMNVSTLELGDSALYLCASSLAQGIGDTQYFGPGTRLTVL.

The chain combines TRBV5-1 with TRBJ1-5; D gene ambiguous. CDR1 and CDR2 (germline): SGHRS, YFSETQ. The CDR3 contains 14 residues. Trimming left V 5 bases short and J 0 bases short, with 9 bases between. The CDR3 DNA follows: TGCGCCAGCAGTATTGGGGATAGCAATCAGCCCCAGCATTTT. It codes for CASSIGDSNQPQHF.

The chain employs TRBV9 and TRBJ2-7; no definite D call. The CDR3 runs to 15 residues. The V end lost 0 bases, the J end lost 7 bases, and 17 bases lay between the germline ends. Germline V gene lookup returns CDR1 SGDLS and CDR2 YYNGEE. The CDR3 region is CASSVAVSPMGEQYF. For the CDR3, the DNA is TGTGCCAGCAGCGTAGCTGTCAGCCCCATGGGGGAGCAGTACTTC.

This clonotype was recorded a few times. The chain couples TRBV20-1 to TRBJ1-6; TRBD1 agrees at 10 bases. The CDR3 is made up of 16 amino acids. Losses at the gene ends were 6 bases for V and 7 bases for J; bases not matched to a gene: 12. Germline CDR1 DFQATT, CDR2 SNEGSKA (reference sequence). The CDR3 region has the DNA TGCAGTGCGTCAGCTTGGGGACAGGGGACCAATTCACCCCTCCACTTT. This gives the protein CSASAWGQGTNSPLHF.

In its sample, this clonotype was seen many times. The gene calls are TRBV28 and TRBJ2-7; 7 bases fit TRBD2. Unmatched junction bases numbered 8, after V lost 3 bases and J lost 6 bases. This CDR3 comprises 14 residues. Germline V gives CDR1 MDHEN, CDR2 SYDVKM. CDR3 sequence: CASSFGGSSVEQYF. DNA of the CDR3: TGTGCCAGCAGTTTCGGCGGGAGTTCCGTCGAGCAGTACTTC.

This clonotype was seen more than once but under ten times. The chain uses TRBV30 and TRBJ1-1, with a possible D match to TRBD1 (6 bases). V was cut by 4 bases and J by 8 bases, with 17 bases left in between. Germline V gives CDR1 GTSNPN, CDR2 SVGIG (reference sequence). The CDR3 loop spans 13 amino acids. The CDR3 region has the DNA TGTGCCTGGAACATTTTTCGGGGGCTCGAAGCTTTCTTT. Translation gives CAWNIFRGLEAFF.

There are a few counts of this clonotype. The CDR3 spells CASSLGVFSYEQYF. The CDR3 DNA sequence: TGTGCCAGCAGCTTGGGGGTCTTCTCCTACGAGCAGTACTTC. The chain links TRBV7-3 to TRBJ2-7, with D perhaps given as TRBD1 or TRBD2 (5 bases each). Trimming took off 3 bases at V and 0 bases at J, with 9 bases between the two ends. Germline V CDR1 and CDR2: SGHTA, FQGTGA. The CDR3 is 14 residues long. Supplemented by reference TRBV7-3 and TRBJ2-7, the full variable domain reads GAGVSQTPSNKVTEKGKYVELRCDPISGHTALYWYRQSLGQGPEFLIYFQGTGAADDSGLPNDRFFAVRPEGSVSTLKIQRTERGDSAVYLCASSLGVFSYEQYFGPGTRLTVT.

This clonotype was detected only a few times. This chain joins TRBV11-2 and TRBJ2-2, with D maybe TRBD2 (6 bases). The V and J ends lost 6 bases and 2 bases respectively, with 13 bases between them. The CDR3 totals 15 residues. Germline CDR1 and CDR2: SGHAT and FQNNGV. CDR3 in amino acids: CASSLVGTNTGELFF. DNA of the CDR3: TGTGCCAGCAGTTTGGTGGGGACTAACACCGGGGAGCTGTTTTTT. The whole variable domain, filled in from reference TRBV11-2 and TRBJ2-2, reads EAGVAQSPRYKIIEKRQSVAFWCNPISGHATLYWYQQILGQGPKLLIQFQNNGVVDDSQLPKDRFSAERLKGVDSTLKIQPAKLEDSAVYLCASSLVGTNTGELFFGEGSRLTVL.

The chain combines TRBV3-1 with TRBJ2-5; 11 positions agree with TRBD2. In germline, CDR1 is LGHDT, CDR2 YNNKEL (reference sequence). The CDR3 runs 17 residues. J lost 1 base, V lost 3 bases, and 7 bases had no gene match. This chain's CDR3 is CASSHRLAGLLQETQYF. The DNA for the CDR3 is TGTGCCAGCAGCCACCGACTAGCGGGACTTCTCCAAGAGACCCAGTACTTC.